A single sample gave rise to the 2 T cell receptor beta chains below, sequenced in a study of shared clonotypes between healthy human individuals. Measured with immunoSEQ multiplex PCR; TCRdb has only the in-frame clones, and not every one. The sample carries 2 million to 2.5 million clones, approximately 94% recorded once. Sequencing was done on a sample of naive CD4+ T cells sorted from blood. Subset meaning: CD45RA+ positively selected. These receptors all stem from a man between 18 and 29 years old in good health.

This clone was detected only once. The CDR3 coding sequence is TGCGCCAGCAGCCAAGATTCCGTCGGGACTGCTATGAACACTGAAGCTTTCTTT. Its protein product is CASSQDSVGTAMNTEAFF. V is TRBV4-1 and J is TRBJ1-1; D perhaps matches TRBD1 (5 bases). This CDR3 contains 18 residues. Germline CDR1 and CDR2: MGHRA and YSYEKL. V lost 0 bases and J 0 bases, leaving 17 bases between the germline ends.

The CDR3 nucleotides read TGTGCCAGCAGTGGGGGACAGCTAGCCAAAAACATTCAGTACTTC. It specifies CASSGGQLAKNIQYF. The chain links TRBV28 to TRBJ2-4, with 7 bases matching TRBD1. Germline V gene lookup returns CDR1 MDHEN and CDR2 SYDVKM. This CDR3 region has 15 residues. V lost 5 bases and J lost 0; bases outside the gene matches: 4. Full variable domain (missing parts from reference TRBV28 and TRBJ2-4): DVKVTQSSRYLVKRTGEKVFLECVQDMDHENMFWYRQDPGLGLRLIYFSYDVKMKEKGDIPEGYSVSREKKERFSLILESASTNQTSMYLCASSGGQLAKNIQYFGAGTRLSVL.